This is a list of T cell receptor beta chains from one sample in a study of control samples from healthy donors and cancer patients. Using immunoSEQ multiplex PCR, the repertoire was profiled, and TCRdb retains in-frame clones only, with some absent. The table lists about 160,000 clones, 94% of them singletons. The sequenced material came from PBMCs. These receptors were obtained from a man aged 55 to 69 with colorectal cancer. CDR3s include the opening cysteine and the closing phenylalanine or tryptophan. Fields, in order: V gene, J gene, CDR3 protein.

v_call: TRBV7-9; j_call: TRBJ2-5; cdr3_aa: CASSRLAEFQETQYF
v_call: TRBV19; j_call: TRBJ1-5; cdr3_aa: CASSKGSPGGRINQPQHF
v_call: TRBV7-6; j_call: TRBJ2-7; cdr3_aa: CASSRGLAGGLSYEQYF
v_call: TRBV5-6; j_call: TRBJ2-3; cdr3_aa: CASSLASTDTQYF
v_call: TRBV19; j_call: TRBJ2-3; cdr3_aa: CASSNPDTQYF
v_call: TRBV5-1; j_call: TRBJ2-3; cdr3_aa: CASSLELAGTDTQYF
v_call: TRBV9; j_call: TRBJ2-2; cdr3_aa: CASSPRGGANTGELFF
v_call: TRBV30; j_call: TRBJ2-1; cdr3_aa: CAWGPPRGSYNEQFF
v_call: TRBV5-8; j_call: TRBJ1-6; cdr3_aa: CASSLAERGISPLHF
v_call: TRBV18; j_call: TRBJ2-7; cdr3_aa: CASSPESGPSYEQYF
v_call: TRBV6-5; j_call: TRBJ2-7; cdr3_aa: CASSLGQVSLSGAF
v_call: TRBV27; j_call: TRBJ2-3; cdr3_aa: CASSSRTGGTDTQYF
v_call: TRBV7-9; j_call: TRBJ2-1; cdr3_aa: CASSPPRTGTSNEQFF
v_call: TRBV10-3; j_call: TRBJ2-6; cdr3_aa: CAISESEGAGANVLTF
v_call: TRBV6-2/TRBV6-3; j_call: TRBJ2-7; cdr3_aa: CASSYTAVTYEQYF
v_call: TRBV7-7; j_call: TRBJ2-7; cdr3_aa: CASSLGQRSVPYEQYF
v_call: TRBV6-2/TRBV6-3; j_call: TRBJ2-7; cdr3_aa: CASSLGQGRYEQYF
v_call: TRBV19; j_call: TRBJ2-7; cdr3_aa: CASRGTGSSYEQYF
v_call: TRBV10-3; j_call: TRBJ2-3; cdr3_aa: CAISESGLAGGGTDTQYF
v_call: TRBV6-6; j_call: TRBJ1-6; cdr3_aa: CASRAPGQINSPLHF
v_call: TRBV10-2; j_call: TRBJ2-7; cdr3_aa: CASGANFYEQYF
v_call: TRBV19; j_call: TRBJ2-2; cdr3_aa: CASSREGAATGELFF
v_call: TRBV28; j_call: TRBJ1-1; cdr3_aa: CASSSSGGAEAFF
v_call: TRBV19; j_call: TRBJ1-6; cdr3_aa: CASSKELPNSPLHF
v_call: TRBV9; j_call: TRBJ1-2; cdr3_aa: CASSGSNYGYTF
v_call: TRBV6-1; j_call: TRBJ2-2; cdr3_aa: CASSEEGNTGELFF
v_call: TRBV29-1; j_call: TRBJ1-1; cdr3_aa: CSVVSGLNTEAFF
v_call: TRBV3-1/TRBV3-2; j_call: TRBJ2-7; cdr3_aa: CASSPPPGVRNEQYF
v_call: TRBV5-4; j_call: TRBJ2-5; cdr3_aa: CASSSGTGLQETQYF
v_call: TRBV6-5; j_call: TRBJ1-6; cdr3_aa: CASSYSGQGSSPLHF
v_call: TRBV1; j_call: TRBJ1-2; cdr3_aa: CTSSQDVRGALYGYTF
v_call: TRBV6-5; j_call: TRBJ1-5; cdr3_aa: CASSRGLGGNQPQHF
v_call: TRBV11-2; j_call: TRBJ1-1; cdr3_aa: CASSLQREAFF
v_call: TRBV9; j_call: TRBJ2-5; cdr3_aa: CASSVGQLALQETQYF
v_call: TRBV19; j_call: TRBJ1-1; cdr3_aa: CASIRDRRGAEAFF
v_call: TRBV2; j_call: TRBJ1-4; cdr3_aa: CASSSRRNEKLFF